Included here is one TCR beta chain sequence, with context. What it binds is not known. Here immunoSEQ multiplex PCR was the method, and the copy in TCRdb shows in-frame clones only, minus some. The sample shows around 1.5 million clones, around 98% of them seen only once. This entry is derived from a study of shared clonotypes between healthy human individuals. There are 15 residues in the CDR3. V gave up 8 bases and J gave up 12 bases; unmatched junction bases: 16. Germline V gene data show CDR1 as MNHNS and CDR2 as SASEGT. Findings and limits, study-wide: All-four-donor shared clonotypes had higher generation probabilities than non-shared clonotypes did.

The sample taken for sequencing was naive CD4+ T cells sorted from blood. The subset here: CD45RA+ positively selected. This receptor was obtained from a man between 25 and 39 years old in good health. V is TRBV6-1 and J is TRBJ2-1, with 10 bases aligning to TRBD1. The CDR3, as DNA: TGTGCCAGCCCCACTCAGGAGGACAGGGGGTTTGGGCAGTTCTTC. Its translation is CASPTQEDRGFGQFF.